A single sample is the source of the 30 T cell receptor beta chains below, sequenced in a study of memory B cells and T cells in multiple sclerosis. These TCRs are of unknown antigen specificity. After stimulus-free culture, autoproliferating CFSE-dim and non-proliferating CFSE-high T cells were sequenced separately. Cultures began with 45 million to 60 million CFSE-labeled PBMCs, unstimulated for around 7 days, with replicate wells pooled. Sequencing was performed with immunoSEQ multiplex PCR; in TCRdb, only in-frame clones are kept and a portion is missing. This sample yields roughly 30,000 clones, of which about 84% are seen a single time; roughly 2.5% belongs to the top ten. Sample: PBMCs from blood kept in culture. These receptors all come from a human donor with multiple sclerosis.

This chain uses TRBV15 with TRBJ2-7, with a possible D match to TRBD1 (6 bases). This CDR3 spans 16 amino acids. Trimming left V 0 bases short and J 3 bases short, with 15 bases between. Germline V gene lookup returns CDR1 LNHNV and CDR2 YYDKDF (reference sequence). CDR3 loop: CATSRDGNRAFYEQYF. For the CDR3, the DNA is TGTGCCACCAGCAGAGATGGGAACAGGGCGTTCTACGAGCAGTACTTC.

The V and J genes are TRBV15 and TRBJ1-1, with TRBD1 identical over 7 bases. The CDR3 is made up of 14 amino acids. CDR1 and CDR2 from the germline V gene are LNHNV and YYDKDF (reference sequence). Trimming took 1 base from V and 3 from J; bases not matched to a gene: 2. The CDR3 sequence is CATSRGRGDTEAFF. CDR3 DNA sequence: TGTGCCACCAGCAGAGGCAGGGGGGACACTGAAGCTTTCTTT.

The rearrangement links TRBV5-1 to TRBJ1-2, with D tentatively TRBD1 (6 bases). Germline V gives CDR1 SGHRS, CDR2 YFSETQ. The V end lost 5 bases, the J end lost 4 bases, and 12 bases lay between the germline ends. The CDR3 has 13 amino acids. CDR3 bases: TGCGCCAGCAGTCGACAGGATTCCTATGGCTACACCTTC. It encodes CASSRQDSYGYTF.

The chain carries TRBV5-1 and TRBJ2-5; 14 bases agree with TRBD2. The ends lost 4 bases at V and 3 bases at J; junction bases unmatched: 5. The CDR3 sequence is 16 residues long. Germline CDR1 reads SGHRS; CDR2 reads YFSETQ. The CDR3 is CASSTGLAGGKETQYF. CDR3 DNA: TGCGCCAGCAGCACTGGACTAGCGGGGGGCAAAGAGACCCAGTACTTC.

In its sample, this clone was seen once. In nucleotides, the CDR3 is TGTGCCAGCAGTCTAGCGGGGCGGTCGAATCAGCCCCAGCATTTT. Protein product: CASSLAGRSNQPQHF. The chain is built from TRBV27 and TRBJ1-5, with a tentative D call TRBD1 (5 bases). Trimming took 5 bases from V and 4 from J, leaving 15 bases between them. Per the germline V gene, CDR1 is MNHEY and CDR2 is SMNVEV (reference sequence). The CDR3 contains 15 residues.

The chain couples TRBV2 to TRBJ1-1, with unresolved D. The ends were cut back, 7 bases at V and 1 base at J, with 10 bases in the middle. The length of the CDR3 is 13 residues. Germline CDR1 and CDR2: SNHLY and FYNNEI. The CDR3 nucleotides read TGTGCCAGCAATCCGATGGGGAACACTGAAGCTTTCTTT. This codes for CASNPMGNTEAFF.

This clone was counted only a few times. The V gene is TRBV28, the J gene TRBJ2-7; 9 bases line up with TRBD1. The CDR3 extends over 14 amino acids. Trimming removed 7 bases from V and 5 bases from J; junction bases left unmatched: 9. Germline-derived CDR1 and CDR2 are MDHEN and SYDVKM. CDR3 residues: CASTGTGNNHEQYF. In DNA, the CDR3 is TGTGCCAGCACCGGGACAGGGAATAACCACGAGCAGTACTTC.

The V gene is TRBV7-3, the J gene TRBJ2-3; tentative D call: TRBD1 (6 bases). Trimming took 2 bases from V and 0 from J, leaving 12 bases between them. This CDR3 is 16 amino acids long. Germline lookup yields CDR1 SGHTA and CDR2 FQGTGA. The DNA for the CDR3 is TGTGCCAGCAGCTTATGGGGGACAATTAGCACAGATACGCAGTATTTT. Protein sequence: CASSLWGTISTDTQYF.

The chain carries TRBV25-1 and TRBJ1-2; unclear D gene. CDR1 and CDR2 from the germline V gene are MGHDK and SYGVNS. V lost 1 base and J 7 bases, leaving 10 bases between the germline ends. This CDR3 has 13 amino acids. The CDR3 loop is CASSEFSGSGYTF. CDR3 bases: TGTGCCAGCAGTGAATTCTCCGGGAGTGGCTACACCTTC.

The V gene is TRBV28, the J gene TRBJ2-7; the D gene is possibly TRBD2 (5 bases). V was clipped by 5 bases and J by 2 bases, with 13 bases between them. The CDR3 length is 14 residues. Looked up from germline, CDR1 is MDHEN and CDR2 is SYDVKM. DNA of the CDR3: TGTGCCAGCAGTCCCGATCCGGGGACCTACGAGCAGTACTTC. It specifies CASSPDPGTYEQYF.

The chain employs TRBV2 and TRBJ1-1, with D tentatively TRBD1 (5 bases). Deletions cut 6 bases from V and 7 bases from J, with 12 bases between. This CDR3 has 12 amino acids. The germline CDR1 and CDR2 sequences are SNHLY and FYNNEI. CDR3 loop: CASSPGLLEAFF. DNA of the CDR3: TGTGCCAGCAGCCCAGGGCTACTTGAAGCTTTCTTT.

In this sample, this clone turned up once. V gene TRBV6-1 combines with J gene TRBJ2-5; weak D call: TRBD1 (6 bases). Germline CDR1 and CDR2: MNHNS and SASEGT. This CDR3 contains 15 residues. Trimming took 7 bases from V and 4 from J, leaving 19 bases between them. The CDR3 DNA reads TGTGCCAGCACTTCCGGAAGGCAGGGGAGAGAGACCCAGTACTTC. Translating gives CASTSGRQGRETQYF.

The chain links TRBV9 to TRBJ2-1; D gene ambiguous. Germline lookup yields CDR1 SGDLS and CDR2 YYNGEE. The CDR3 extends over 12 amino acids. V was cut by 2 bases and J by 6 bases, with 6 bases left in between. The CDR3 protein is CASSVNPNEQFF. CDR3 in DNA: TGTGCCAGCAGCGTGAACCCCAATGAGCAGTTCTTC.

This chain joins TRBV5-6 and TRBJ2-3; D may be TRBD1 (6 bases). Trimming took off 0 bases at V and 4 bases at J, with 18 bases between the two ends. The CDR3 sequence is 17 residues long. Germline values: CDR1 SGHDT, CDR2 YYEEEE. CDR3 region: CASSLAINREDADTQYF. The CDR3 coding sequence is TGTGCCAGCAGCTTGGCCATCAACAGGGAAGATGCAGATACGCAGTATTTT.

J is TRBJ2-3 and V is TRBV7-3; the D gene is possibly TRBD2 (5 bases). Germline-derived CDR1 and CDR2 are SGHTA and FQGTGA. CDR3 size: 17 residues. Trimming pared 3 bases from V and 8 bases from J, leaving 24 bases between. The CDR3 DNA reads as TGTGCCAGCAGCTTCAGTGCCTGGGGAACCCGAGAGGGTACGCAGTATTTT. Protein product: CASSFSAWGTREGTQYF. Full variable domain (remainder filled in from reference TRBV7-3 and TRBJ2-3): GAGVSQTPSNKVTEKGKYVELRCDPISGHTALYWYRQSLGQGPEFLIYFQGTGAADDSGLPNDRFFAVRPEGSVSTLKIQRTERGDSAVYLCASSFSAWGTREGTQYFGPGTRLTVL.

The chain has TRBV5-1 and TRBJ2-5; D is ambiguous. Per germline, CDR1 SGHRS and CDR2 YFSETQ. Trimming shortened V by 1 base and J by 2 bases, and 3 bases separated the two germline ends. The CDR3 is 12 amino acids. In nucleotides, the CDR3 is TGCGCCAGCAGCTTGCTTCAAGAGACCCAGTACTTC. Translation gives CASSLLQETQYF. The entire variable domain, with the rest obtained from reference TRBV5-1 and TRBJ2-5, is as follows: KAGVTQTPRYLIKTRGQQVTLSCSPISGHRSVSWYQQTPGQGLQFLFEYFSETQRNKGNFPGRFSGRQFSNSRSEMNVSTLELGDSALYLCASSLLQETQYFGPGTRLLVL.

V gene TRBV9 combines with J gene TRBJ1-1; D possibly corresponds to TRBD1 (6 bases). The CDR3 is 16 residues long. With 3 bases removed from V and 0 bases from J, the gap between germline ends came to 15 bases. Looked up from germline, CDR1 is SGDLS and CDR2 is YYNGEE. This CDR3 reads CASSAGRGGLNTEAFF. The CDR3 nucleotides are TGTGCCAGCAGCGCGGGCAGGGGAGGCTTGAACACTGAAGCTTTCTTT.

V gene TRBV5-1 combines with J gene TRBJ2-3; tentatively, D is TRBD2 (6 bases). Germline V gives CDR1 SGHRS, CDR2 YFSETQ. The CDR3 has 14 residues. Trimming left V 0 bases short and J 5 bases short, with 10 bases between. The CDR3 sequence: CASSLDSGGDTQYF. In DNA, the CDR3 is TGCGCCAGCAGCTTGGATTCCGGGGGAGATACGCAGTATTTT.

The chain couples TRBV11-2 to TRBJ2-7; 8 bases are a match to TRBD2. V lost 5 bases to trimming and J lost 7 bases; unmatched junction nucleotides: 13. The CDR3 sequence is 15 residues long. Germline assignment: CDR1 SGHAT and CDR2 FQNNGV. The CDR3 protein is CASSTASGGLREQYF. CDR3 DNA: TGTGCCAGCAGCACGGCAAGCGGGGGACTTCGAGAGCAGTACTTC. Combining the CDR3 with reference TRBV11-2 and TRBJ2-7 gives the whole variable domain EAGVAQSPRYKIIEKRQSVAFWCNPISGHATLYWYQQILGQGPKLLIQFQNNGVVDDSQLPKDRFSAERLKGVDSTLKIQPAKLEDSAVYLCASSTASGGLREQYFGPGTRLTVT.

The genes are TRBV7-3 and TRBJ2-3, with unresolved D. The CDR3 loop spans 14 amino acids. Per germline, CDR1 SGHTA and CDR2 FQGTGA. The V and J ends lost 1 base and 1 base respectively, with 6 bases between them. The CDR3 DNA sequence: TGTGCCAGCAGCTTAAGCCGACGCACAGATACGCAGTATTTT. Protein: CASSLSRRTDTQYF. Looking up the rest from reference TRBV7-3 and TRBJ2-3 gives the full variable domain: GAGVSQTPSNKVTEKGKYVELRCDPISGHTALYWYRQSLGQGPEFLIYFQGTGAADDSGLPNDRFFAVRPEGSVSTLKIQRTERGDSAVYLCASSLSRRTDTQYFGPGTRLTVL.

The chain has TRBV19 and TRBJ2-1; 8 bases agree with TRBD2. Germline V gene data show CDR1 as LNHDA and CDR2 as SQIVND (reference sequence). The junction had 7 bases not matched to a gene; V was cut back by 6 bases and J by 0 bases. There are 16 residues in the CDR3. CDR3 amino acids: CASRGATSGSYNEQFF. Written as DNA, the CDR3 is TGTGCCAGTAGAGGGGCCACTAGCGGCTCCTACAATGAGCAGTTCTTC. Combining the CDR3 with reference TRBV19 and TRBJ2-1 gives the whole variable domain DGGITQSPKYLFRKEGQNVTLSCEQNLNHDAMYWYRQDPGQGLRLIYYSQIVNDFQKGDIAEGYSVSREKKESFPLTVTSAQKNPTAFYLCASRGATSGSYNEQFFGPGTRLTVL.

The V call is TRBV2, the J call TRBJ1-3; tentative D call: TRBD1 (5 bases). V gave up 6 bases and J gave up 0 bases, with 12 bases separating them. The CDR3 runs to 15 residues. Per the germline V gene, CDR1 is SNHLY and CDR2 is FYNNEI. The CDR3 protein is CASRAGFSSGNTIYF. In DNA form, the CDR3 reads TGTGCCAGCAGAGCAGGGTTCAGCTCTGGAAACACCATATATTTT.

The CDR3 reads CASSAQTGVYYGYTF. DNA of the CDR3: TGTGCCAGCAGTGCCCAGACGGGGGTTTACTATGGCTACACCTTC. V is TRBV2 and J is TRBJ1-2; TRBD1 might be the D (5 bases). V was shortened by 4 bases and J by 3 bases, with 15 bases between the two germline ends. From germline, CDR1 is SNHLY and CDR2 FYNNEI. The CDR3 spans 15 residues.

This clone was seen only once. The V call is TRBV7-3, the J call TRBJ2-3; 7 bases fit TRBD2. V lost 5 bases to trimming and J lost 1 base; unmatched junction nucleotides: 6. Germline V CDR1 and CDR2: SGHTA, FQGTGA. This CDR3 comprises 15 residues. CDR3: CASSPSGVGTDTQYF. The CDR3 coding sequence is TGTGCCAGCAGCCCTAGCGGAGTGGGCACAGATACGCAGTATTTT.

The CDR3 sequence is CASSQVQGRGTQYF. The CDR3 nucleotides are TGCGCCAGCAGCCAAGTTCAGGGGCGGGGGACCCAGTACTTC. The chain employs TRBV4-1 and TRBJ2-5; TRBD1 or TRBD2 may be the D gene (6 bases each). The CDR3 covers 14 residues. V lost 1 base, J lost 7 bases, and 13 bases lay in between. Germline CDR1 MGHRA, CDR2 YSYEKL.

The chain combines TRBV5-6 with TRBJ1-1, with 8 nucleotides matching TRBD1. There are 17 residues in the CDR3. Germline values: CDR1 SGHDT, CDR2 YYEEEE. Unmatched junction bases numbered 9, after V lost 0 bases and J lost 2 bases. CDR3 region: CASSLVLDRDLNTEAFF. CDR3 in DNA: TGTGCCAGCAGCTTGGTCTTGGACAGGGATCTTAACACTGAAGCTTTCTTT.

CDR3: CASSVAPGVFNKAFF. In DNA form, the CDR3 reads TGTGCCAGCAGCGTAGCCCCTGGGGTTTTTAACAAAGCTTTCTTT. This rearrangement joins TRBV9 to TRBJ1-1; D unresolved. Germline lookup yields CDR1 SGDLS and CDR2 YYNGEE. V was pared by 0 bases and J by 9 bases, with 18 bases between. This CDR3 has 15 amino acids. Looking up the rest from reference TRBV9 and TRBJ1-1 gives the full variable domain: DSGVTQTPKHLITATGQRVTLRCSPRSGDLSVYWYQQSLDQGLQFLIQYYNGEERAKGNILERFSAQQFPDLHSELNLSSLELGDSALYFCASSVAPGVFNKAFFGQGTRLTVV.

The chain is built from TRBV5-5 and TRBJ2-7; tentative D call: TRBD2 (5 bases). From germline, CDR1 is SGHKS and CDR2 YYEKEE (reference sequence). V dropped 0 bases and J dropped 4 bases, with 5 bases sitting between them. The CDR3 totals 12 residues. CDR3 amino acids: CASSLGGYEQYF. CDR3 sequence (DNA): TGTGCCAGCAGCTTGGGAGGGTACGAGCAGTACTTC.

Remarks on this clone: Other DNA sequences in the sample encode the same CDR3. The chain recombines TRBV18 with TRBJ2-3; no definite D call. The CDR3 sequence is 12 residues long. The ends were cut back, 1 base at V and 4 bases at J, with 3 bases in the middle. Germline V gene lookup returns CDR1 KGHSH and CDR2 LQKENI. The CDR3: CASSPLPDTQYF. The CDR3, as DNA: TGTGCCAGCTCACCACTACCAGATACGCAGTATTTT.

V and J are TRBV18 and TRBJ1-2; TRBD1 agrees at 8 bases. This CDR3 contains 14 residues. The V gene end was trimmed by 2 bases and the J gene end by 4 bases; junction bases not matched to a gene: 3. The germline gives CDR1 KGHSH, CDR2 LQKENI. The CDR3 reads CASSPKDRVYGYTF. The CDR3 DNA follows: TGTGCCAGCTCACCAAAGGACAGGGTCTATGGCTACACCTTC.